Listed below are T cell receptor beta chains from one sample, sequenced in a study of blood T cell repertoires in COVID-19. Method: immunoSEQ multiplex PCR; TCRdb's copy keeps in-frame clones and lacks some. The repertoire holds tens of thousands of clones, with over 80% as singletons. Sample: peripheral blood. The receptor set was obtained from a woman aged 55-69 years with acute or convalescent COVID-19. Each CDR3 is given with its conserved first and last residue. D genes are given only for firm matches.

V gene,D gene,J gene,CDR3 protein
TRBV15,.,TRBJ1-3,CATSYLYGHTIYF
TRBV18,TRBD1,TRBJ1-2,CASNRDRTFNYGYTF
TRBV5-6,TRBD1,TRBJ2-2,CASSWDRAGELFF
TRBV10-1,TRBD1,TRBJ1-2,CASSGGTGTYLNYGYTF
TRBV10-2,TRBD2,TRBJ2-3,CASRMRGGDTQYF
TRBV5-1,.,TRBJ2-1,CASSLGTQSYNEQFF
TRBV4-1,.,TRBJ1-4,CASSQVVAVREKLFF
TRBV19,.,TRBJ1-2,CASSIGTEHGYTF
TRBV19,TRBD1,TRBJ2-3,CASSISQGAQDTQYF
TRBV6-1,TRBD1,TRBJ2-1,CASSEADGQGNEQFF
TRBV30,.,TRBJ1-1,CAGAKRLAEAFF
TRBV5-6,.,TRBJ1-2,CASSPDSLYGYTF
TRBV19,TRBD1,TRBJ1-2,CASSHRGGGYTF
TRBV2,.,TRBJ1-4,CASSLDRRNEKLFF
TRBV6-5,TRBD2,TRBJ2-7,CASTTSGGSYEQYF
TRBV24-1,.,TRBJ2-2,CATSGGTGELFF
TRBV28,.,TRBJ2-1,CASTLKARAYNEQFF
TRBV30,.,TRBJ2-6,CAWRGNYRTGANVLTF
TRBV5-1,.,TRBJ2-3,CASSLMVRTDTQYF
TRBV9,.,TRBJ2-5,CASSLAGETQYF
TRBV7-9,.,TRBJ2-3,CASSVSTDTQYF
TRBV7-9,TRBD2,TRBJ2-7,CASSLFLAGESEQYF
TRBV6-6,TRBD1,TRBJ2-2,CASSPGLGTDFTGELFF
TRBV29-1,TRBD2,TRBJ2-5,CSVASGGAETQYF
TRBV6-2/TRBV6-3,TRBD2,TRBJ2-5,CASSRLAALETQYF
TRBV5-5,.,TRBJ1-5,CASSLGQAFNQPQHF
TRBV9,.,TRBJ2-1,CASSVADAGAPQGLFF
TRBV5-1,TRBD2,TRBJ2-2,CASRPLAGGTANTGELFF
TRBV19,.,TRBJ1-1,CASLGNTEAFF
TRBV29-1,.,TRBJ1-1,CSVLLPSNTEAFF
TRBV5-1,TRBD2,TRBJ2-2,CASSERGDTGELFF
TRBV2,.,TRBJ2-2,CALGETQPGELFF
TRBV12-3/TRBV12-4,.,TRBJ2-3,CASRGLTDTQYF
TRBV13,.,TRBJ2-7,CASSLWERDYEQYF
TRBV15,TRBD2,TRBJ2-1,CATSRARLAPYNEQFF
TRBV7-9,.,TRBJ2-2,CASSLVDNPNTGELFF
TRBV5-6,.,TRBJ1-2,CASSVGGGYTF
TRBV7-9,.,TRBJ2-2,CAGTGRGNTGELFF
TRBV30,TRBD1,TRBJ1-4,CAWSQGARNEKLFF
TRBV18,.,TRBJ1-1,CASSPRLAESTTEAFF
TRBV9,.,TRBJ1-1,CASSVVQASSWTEAFF
TRBV9,.,TRBJ2-2,CASSGPTGNTGELFF
TRBV20-1,.,TRBJ1-6,CSASSETGENSPLHF
TRBV4-2,TRBD2,TRBJ2-7,CASSPTSGGPEQYF
TRBV5-1,TRBD1,TRBJ2-3,CASIGGADTQYF
TRBV9,TRBD2,TRBJ2-7,CASSGGLAGGPSGQYF